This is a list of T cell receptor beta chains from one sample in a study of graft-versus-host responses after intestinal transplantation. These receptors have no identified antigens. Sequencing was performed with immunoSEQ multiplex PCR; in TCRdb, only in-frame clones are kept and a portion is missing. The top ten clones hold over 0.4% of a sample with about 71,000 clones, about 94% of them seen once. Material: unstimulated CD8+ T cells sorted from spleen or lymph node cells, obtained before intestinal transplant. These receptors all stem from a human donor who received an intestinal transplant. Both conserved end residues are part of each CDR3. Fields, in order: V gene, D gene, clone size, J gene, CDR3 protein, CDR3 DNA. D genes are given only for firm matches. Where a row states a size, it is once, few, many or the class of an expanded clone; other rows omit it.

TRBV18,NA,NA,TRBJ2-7,CASSPVGNSYEQYF,TGTGCCAGCTCACCTGTGGGCAACTCCTACGAGCAGTACTTC
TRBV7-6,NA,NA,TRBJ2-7,CASSYQGDEQYF,TGTGCCAGCAGCTACCAGGGTGACGAGCAGTACTTC
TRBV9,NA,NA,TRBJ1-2,CASSVVGSVSYGYTF,TGTGCCAGCAGCGTAGTGGGGTCGGTAAGCTATGGCTACACCTTC
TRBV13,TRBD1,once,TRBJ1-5,CASSWGQKNQPQHF,TGTGCCAGCAGCTGGGGACAGAAAAATCAGCCCCAGCATTTT
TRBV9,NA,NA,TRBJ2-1,CASSGLPAYEQFF,TGTGCCAGCAGCGGACTCCCAGCATATGAGCAGTTCTTC
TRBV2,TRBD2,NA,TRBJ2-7,CASCRDYARSYEQYF,TGTGCCAGTTGCCGGGACTACGCCCGCTCCTACGAGCAGTACTTC
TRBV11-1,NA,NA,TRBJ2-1,CASSQGASGYNEQFF,TGTGCCAGCAGCCAGGGGGCTAGCGGTTACAATGAGCAGTTCTTC
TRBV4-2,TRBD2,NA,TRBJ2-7,CASRKKGTGRDHEQYF,TGTGCCAGCAGAAAAAAGGGAACCGGGAGGGACCACGAGCAGTACTTC
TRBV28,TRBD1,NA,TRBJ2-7,CASSNVVGQASYEQYF,TGTGCCAGCAGTAATGTAGTTGGACAGGCCTCCTACGAGCAGTACTTC
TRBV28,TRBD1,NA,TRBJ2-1,CASTEGTGKDNEQFF,TGTGCCAGCACGGAAGGGACAGGGAAGGACAATGAGCAGTTCTTC
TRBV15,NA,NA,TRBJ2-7,CATSRVRGELYEQYF,TGTGCCACCAGCAGAGTTCGAGGAGAACTCTACGAGCAGTACTTC
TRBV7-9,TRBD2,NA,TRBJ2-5,CASSSLGAGGSQETQYF,TGTGCCAGCAGCTCGCTTGGGGCGGGAGGTAGTCAAGAGACCCAGTACTTC
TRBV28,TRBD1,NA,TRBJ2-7,CASSQTGIVYEQYF,TGTGCCAGCAGTCAGACAGGGATCGTCTACGAGCAGTACTTC
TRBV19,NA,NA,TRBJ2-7,CASTSRDGSSYEQYF,TGTGCCAGTACCTCCCGGGACGGAAGCTCCTACGAGCAGTACTTC
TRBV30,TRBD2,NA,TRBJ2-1,CAWEEIAGAHNEQFF,TGTGCCTGGGAAGAGATAGCGGGAGCCCACAATGAGCAGTTCTTC
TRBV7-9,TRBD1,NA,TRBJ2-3,CASSLVQGLTDTQYF,TGTGCCAGCAGCTTAGTACAGGGGTTAACAGATACGCAGTATTTT
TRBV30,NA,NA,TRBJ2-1,CAWSGRGLPYNEQFF,TGTGCCTGGAGTGGGCGGGGGCTCCCCTACAATGAGCAGTTCTTC
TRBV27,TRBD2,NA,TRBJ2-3,CASSPGTSGRARDTQYF,TGTGCCAGCAGTCCGGGGACTAGCGGGAGGGCCAGGGATACGCAGTATTTT
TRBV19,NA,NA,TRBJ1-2,CASSLGQSYGYTF,TGTGCCAGTAGTTTGGGGCAGTCCTATGGCTACACCTTC
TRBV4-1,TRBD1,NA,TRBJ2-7,CASSRGRTGLYEQYF,TGCGCCAGCAGCCGCGGCAGGACAGGCCTTTACGAGCAGTACTTC
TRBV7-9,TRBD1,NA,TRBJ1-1,CASRSGTGGLWTEAFF,TGTGCCAGCAGGTCCGGGACAGGGGGTTTGTGGACTGAAGCTTTCTTT
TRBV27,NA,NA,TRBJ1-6,CASSFGGNSPLHF,TGTGCCAGCAGTTTTGGGGGGAATTCACCCCTCCACTTT
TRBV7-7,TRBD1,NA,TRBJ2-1,CASSLGWDRGQDEQFF,TGTGCCAGCAGCTTAGGGTGGGACAGGGGGCAGGATGAGCAGTTCTTC
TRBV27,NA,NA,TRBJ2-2,CASTRTNTGELFF,TGTGCCAGCACTAGAACGAACACCGGGGAGCTGTTTTTT
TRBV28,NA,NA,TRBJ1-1,CASSLTANTEAFF,TGTGCCAGCAGTCTCACAGCGAACACTGAAGCTTTCTTT
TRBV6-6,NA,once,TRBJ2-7,CASTYGENTYEQYF,TGTGCCAGCACCTATGGGGAGAATACCTACGAGCAGTACTTC
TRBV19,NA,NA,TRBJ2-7,CASSIYPGSRYEQYF,TGTGCCAGTAGTATATATCCAGGGAGCCGGTACGAGCAGTACTTC
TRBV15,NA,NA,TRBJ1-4,CATRPGVQGREKLFF,TGTGCCACCAGGCCTGGGGTGCAGGGCCGTGAAAAACTGTTTTTT
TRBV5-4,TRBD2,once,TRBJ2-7,CASSHGGGYEQYF,TGTGCCAGCAGCCACGGGGGGGGCTACGAGCAGTACTTC
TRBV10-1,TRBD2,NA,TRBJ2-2,CASSELPGAGGTNTGELFF,TGCGCCAGCAGTGAGCTCCCTGGAGCGGGAGGTACGAACACCGGGGAGCTGTTTTTT
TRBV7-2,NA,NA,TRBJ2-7,CASSFGSRQYF,TGTGCCAGCAGCTTTGGCAGCCGGCAGTACTTC
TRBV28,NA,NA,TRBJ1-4,CASSLIDGGGEKLFF,TGTGCCAGCAGTTTGATCGACGGGGGCGGTGAAAAACTGTTTTTT
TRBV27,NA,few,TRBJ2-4,CASSLGDPSNIQYF,TGTGCCAGCAGTTTGGGCGATCCCTCAAACATTCAGTACTTC
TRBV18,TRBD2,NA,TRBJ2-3,CASSPGTMVATDTQYF,TGTGCCAGCTCACCGGGGACTATGGTGGCCACAGATACGCAGTATTTT
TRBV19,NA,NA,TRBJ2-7,CASSIQTESYEQYF,TGTGCCAGTAGTATCCAGACAGAATCCTACGAGCAGTACTTC
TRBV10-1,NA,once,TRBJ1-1,CASSVAGITEAFF,TGCGCCAGCAGTGTGGCAGGTATCACTGAAGCTTTCTTT
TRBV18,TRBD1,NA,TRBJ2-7,CASSPTRDRDPYEQYF,TGTGCCAGCTCACCAACCCGGGACAGGGACCCCTACGAGCAGTACTTC
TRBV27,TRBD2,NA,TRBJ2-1,CASSLLADPENEQFF,TGTGCCAGCAGTTTGCTAGCGGACCCGGAGAATGAGCAGTTCTTC
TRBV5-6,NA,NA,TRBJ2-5,CASTLGGRAGETQYF,TGTGCCAGCACCCTAGGGGGGAGGGCCGGGGAGACCCAGTACTTC
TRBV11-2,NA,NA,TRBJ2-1,CASSPARWGSSREQFF,TGTGCCAGCAGCCCGGCGAGGTGGGGCTCCTCCCGTGAGCAGTTCTTC
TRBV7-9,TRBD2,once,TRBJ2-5,CASGGGVNQETQYF,TGTGCCAGCGGCGGGGGGGTGAACCAAGAGACCCAGTACTTC
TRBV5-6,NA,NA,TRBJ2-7,CASSSPYRDSYEQYF,TGTGCCAGCAGCTCGCCGTACAGGGACTCCTACGAGCAGTACTTC
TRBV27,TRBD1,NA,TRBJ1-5,CASCDRGGNQLQHF,TGTGCCAGTTGTGACAGGGGGGGCAATCAGCTCCAGCATTTT
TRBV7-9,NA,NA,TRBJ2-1,CASSVVSSYNEQFF,TGTGCCAGCAGTGTAGTAAGCTCCTACAATGAGCAGTTCTTC
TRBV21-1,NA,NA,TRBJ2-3,CESSSWSDTQYF,TGTGAAAGCTCTAGCTGGTCAGATACGCAGTATTTT
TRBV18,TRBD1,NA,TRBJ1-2,CASSPLDRVDGYTF,TGTGCCAGCTCACCACTAGACAGGGTCGACGGCTACACCTTC